This T cell receptor (beta chain) appears in the sequencing data of a study of T cell changes during pregnancy in multiple sclerosis. Germline assignment: CDR1 MDHEN and CDR2 SYDVKM. The V end lost 5 bases, the J end lost 9 bases, and 20 bases lay between the germline ends. The CDR3 contains 15 residues. Assay used: immunoSEQ multiplex PCR; TCRdb lists only in-frame clones, some missing. The table lists 100,000 or so clones, more than 85% of them singletons. This clone was found once. V gene TRBV28 combines with J gene TRBJ2-1; D is perhaps TRBD2 (7 bases). The receptor was isolated from a female donor with multiple sclerosis, enrolled in a pregnancy study. The material sequenced was peripheral blood, taken after pregnancy. CDR3 sequence (DNA): TGTGCCAGCAGTCCCCCCGGGGGGCCTAGGGGTGAGCAGTTCTTC. Protein sequence: CASSPPGGPRGEQFF.